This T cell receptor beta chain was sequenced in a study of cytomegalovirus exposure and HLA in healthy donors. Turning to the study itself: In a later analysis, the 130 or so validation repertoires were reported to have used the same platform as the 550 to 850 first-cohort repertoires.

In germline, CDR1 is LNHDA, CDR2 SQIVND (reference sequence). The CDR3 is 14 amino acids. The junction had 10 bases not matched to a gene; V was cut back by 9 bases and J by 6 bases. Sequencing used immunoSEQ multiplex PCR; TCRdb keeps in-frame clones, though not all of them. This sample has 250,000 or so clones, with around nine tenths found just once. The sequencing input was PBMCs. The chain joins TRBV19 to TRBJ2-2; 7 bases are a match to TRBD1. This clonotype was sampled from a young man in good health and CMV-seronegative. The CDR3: CASRQGGRAGELFF. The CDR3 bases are TGTGCCAGCAGACAGGGCGGACGGGCCGGGGAGCTGTTTTTT.